This record concerns one T cell receptor beta chain sequence. Its target is unknown. The data were obtained in a study of CD8+ T cells in alopecia areata. General study findings and limits: The study found higher clonality in lesional than normal scalp, especially in alopecia totalis/universalis.

Trimming took 6 bases from V and 4 from J; bases not matched to a gene: 3. CDR1 is SNHLY, CDR2 FYNNEI, per germline. This CDR3 has 14 residues. Once RNA had been extracted, it was reverse transcribed into cDNA to act as the sequencing template. TCRdb's table, derived via immunoSEQ multiplex PCR, lists solely in-frame clones and lacks some. The sample contains some 110,000 clones, less than 80% of which appear only once. The chain couples TRBV2 to TRBJ2-2; 9 nucleotides agree with TRBD1. Input material: CD4+ T cells sorted from blood. The receptor was derived from a human donor in good health. CDR3 protein: CASRGQGGTGELFF. The CDR3 DNA is TGTGCCAGCAGGGGACAGGGTGGCACCGGGGAGCTGTTTTTT.